Given below is one TCR beta chain in context. Generated by immunoSEQ multiplex PCR, the TCRdb table keeps only in-frame clones and is missing some. The sample yields roughly 48,000 clones, roughly 88% seen once. The data originate from a study of T cell changes during pregnancy in multiple sclerosis. V was shortened by 4 bases and J by 1 base, with 9 bases between the two germline ends. Per germline, CDR1 SQVTM and CDR2 ANQGSEA. The CDR3 runs 13 residues. The chain couples TRBV29-1 to TRBJ2-3; D is possibly TRBD1 (6 bases). This TCR derives from a female donor with multiple sclerosis, enrolled in a pregnancy study. Sequences were derived from CD4+ T cells from peripheral blood mononuclear cells, sampled in the second trimester of pregnancy. The CDR3 DNA reads TGCAGCGTTGGACAGGTTCGCACAGATACGCAGTATTTT. It translates to CSVGQVRTDTQYF.